These T cell receptor beta chains were read from a single sample in a study of cytomegalovirus exposure and HLA in healthy donors. Produced via immunoSEQ multiplex PCR; TCRdb's table is partial and in-frame only. The repertoire has some 200,000 clones, over 70% of them found once; the top ten carry less than 4.5%. Sequencing used PBMCs. These receptors were taken from a man aged 45 to 65 in good health and CMV-seronegative. The conserved cysteine and the conserved F or W are not part of the CDR3 here. D genes are given only for firm matches. Some rows have no size entry. The others give once, few or many, or a class for an expanded clone.

d_call j_call clone_size v_call cdr3_aa
- TRBJ1-5 - TRBV4-3 ASSQDRWSNQPQH
TRBD2 TRBJ2-1 - TRBV10-3 AISEGTSYNEQF
TRBD1 TRBJ1-5 - TRBV6-6 ASSPQGGPQH
- TRBJ1-2 few TRBV10-3 AVQIAAGYGYT
- TRBJ2-2 - TRBV30 AWGVGGGELF
- TRBJ1-1 - TRBV19 ASSIWEGATEAF
TRBD2 TRBJ2-3 - TRBV4-1 ASSRGGADTQY
TRBD1 TRBJ1-2 - TRBV25-1 ASSGDRGNYGYT
- TRBJ1-1 - TRBV5-6 ASGRLGGNTEAF
TRBD1 TRBJ2-7 few TRBV6-5 ASRVPGQDYEQY
- TRBJ2-7 - TRBV27 ASSLSVARSGEQY
- TRBJ1-1 once TRBV5-4 ASSLVQANTEAF
- TRBJ2-5 - TRBV7-2 ASSPSLDQSRETQY
- TRBJ1-6 - TRBV2 ASRGGALGNSPLH
TRBD1 TRBJ1-1 once TRBV2 ASMGQGASTEAF
- TRBJ1-2 many TRBV5-8 ASSPGEGHGYT
TRBD1 TRBJ1-2 - TRBV5-5 ASSRDRAGLEYGYT
- TRBJ1-2 - TRBV2 ASSDSTNYGYT
- TRBJ1-5 - TRBV2 ASSGQGRNQPQH
- TRBJ1-5 once TRBV27 ASGPGNQPQH
- TRBJ2-5 - TRBV7-3 ASSPAGTQETQY
- TRBJ1-1 few TRBV5-6 ASSLVGGLNTEAF
- TRBJ2-5 - TRBV7-9 ASSAWTLQETQY